One and the same sample provided the 21 T cell receptor beta chains below, sequenced in a study of shared clonotypes between healthy human individuals. TCRdb's copy holds only in-frame clones and misses some; the assay was immunoSEQ multiplex PCR. The sample includes some 320,000 clones, around 90% of them seen just once. The sequenced material came from memory CD8+ T cells sorted from blood. Subset indicated: CD45RO+ cells pooled with CCR7-negative TemRA cells. The receptors originated from a young man in good health.

The V and J genes are TRBV28 and TRBJ1-6; D possibly corresponds to TRBD1 (6 bases). The CDR3 covers 15 residues. Per germline, CDR1 MDHEN and CDR2 SYDVKM. Deletions cut 3 bases from V and 5 bases from J, with 11 bases between. The CDR3 coding sequence is TGTGCCAGCAGTTTTGCGGGGGCGGATAATTCACCCCTCCACTTT. Translated: CASSFAGADNSPLHF.

This clone came up once. This rearrangement joins TRBV2 to TRBJ2-3; D ambiguous. CDR1 and CDR2 from the germline V gene are SNHLY and FYNNEI. V lost 5 bases and J 2 bases, leaving 20 bases between the germline ends. The CDR3 has 17 residues. Here the CDR3 reads CASSPNGAHPLTDTQYF. CDR3 bases: TGTGCCAGCAGTCCTAACGGAGCACATCCCCTCACAGATACGCAGTATTTT.

J is TRBJ2-7 and V is TRBV4-3; a weak D match, TRBD2 (6 bases). Deletions cut 0 bases from V and 8 bases from J, with 17 bases between. This CDR3 contains 15 residues. Looked up from germline, CDR1 is LGHNA and CDR2 is YSLEER. CDR3 residues: CASSQERGAGSKQYF. The CDR3 nucleotides are TGCGCCAGCAGCCAAGAGCGGGGCGCGGGTTCGAAGCAGTACTTC.

This sequence joins TRBV2 and TRBJ2-1; 15 nucleotides align to TRBD2. Germline trimming cut 3 bases from V and 6 bases from J; bases unmatched to any gene: 12. The CDR3 extends over 19 amino acids. The germline V gene has CDR1 SNHLY and CDR2 FYNNEI. CDR3 nucleotide sequence: TGTGCCAGCAGTGACCCGGGACTAGCGGGGGGCCACACGAGCAATGAGCAGTTCTTC. Translation: CASSDPGLAGGHTSNEQFF.

The chain's CDR3 is CASSLSAGTGNSYEQYF. As DNA, the CDR3 is TGTGCCAGCAGCTTATCCGCCGGGACAGGGAACTCCTACGAGCAGTACTTC. J is TRBJ2-7 and V is TRBV7-2; 9 nucleotides align to TRBD1. After removal of 2 bases from V and 0 bases from J, the junction contained 8 bases not matched to a gene. Per the germline V gene, CDR1 is SGHTA and CDR2 is FQGNSA. CDR3 size: 17 residues.

The gene calls are TRBV6-5 and TRBJ2-7; 7 positions agree with TRBD1. Unmatched junction bases numbered 5, after V lost 6 bases and J lost 0 bases. The CDR3 totals 14 residues. Germline CDR1 and CDR2: MNHEY and SVGAGI. CDR3 sequence (DNA): TGTGCCAGCAGAGCCCGGACAGGCTCCTACGAGCAGTACTTC. Its translation is CASRARTGSYEQYF.

J is TRBJ2-3 and V is TRBV9, with D perhaps TRBD1 or TRBD2 (5 bases each). This CDR3 has 17 amino acids. Germline V gene lookup returns CDR1 SGDLS and CDR2 YYNGEE. Trimming removed 2 bases at V and 0 bases at J, with 16 bases between. CDR3 sequence: CASSVGETTASTDTQYF. The CDR3 coding sequence is TGTGCCAGCAGCGTGGGGGAGACAACGGCTAGCACAGATACGCAGTATTTT.

The chain has TRBV9 and TRBJ1-6, with D uncertain. Germline loops: CDR1 SGDLS, CDR2 YYNGEE. The CDR3 sequence is 15 residues long. V gave up 0 bases and J gave up 8 bases, with 12 bases separating them. The CDR3 reads CASSVAHSTDSPLHF. CDR3 sequence (DNA): TGTGCCAGCAGCGTAGCTCACAGTACCGATTCACCCCTCCACTTT. Complete variable domain (other parts from reference TRBV9 and TRBJ1-6): DSGVTQTPKHLITATGQRVTLRCSPRSGDLSVYWYQQSLDQGLQFLIQYYNGEERAKGNILERFSAQQFPDLHSELNLSSLELGDSALYFCASSVAHSTDSPLHFGNGTRLTVT.

The CDR3 reads CASSPVGHESYEQYF. The CDR3 coding sequence is TGTGCCAGCAGCCCGGTAGGACATGAGTCCTACGAGCAGTACTTC. The V gene is TRBV5-6, the J gene TRBJ2-7; a weak D match, TRBD1 (5 bases). Trimming took 4 bases from V and 1 from J, leaving 15 bases between them. Germline CDR1 and CDR2: SGHDT and YYEEEE. This CDR3 contains 15 residues.

This chain uses TRBV27 with TRBJ1-2; D is possibly TRBD1 (5 bases). CDR1 is MNHEY and CDR2 is SMNVEV in the germline V gene (reference sequence). V lost 4 bases, J lost 8 bases, and 20 bases lay in between. This CDR3 contains 15 residues. The CDR3 reads CASSSLGGTSGGYTF. CDR3 sequence (DNA): TGTGCCAGCAGTTCACTGGGGGGGACTTCGGGCGGCTACACCTTC.

This CDR3 is CASSVNVQRTNYEQYF. Here the CDR3 DNA reads TGTGCCAGCAGTGTTAATGTACAGCGGACTAATTACGAGCAGTACTTC. The V call is TRBV2, the J call TRBJ2-7; a weak D match, TRBD2 (6 bases). The germline V and J ends were trimmed by 4 bases and 4 bases, with 20 bases remaining between them. Germline lookup yields CDR1 SNHLY and CDR2 FYNNEI. The CDR3 runs to 16 residues.

The V call is TRBV5-4, the J call TRBJ1-1; D is ambiguous. Trimming cost V 0 bases and J 7 bases, with 10 bases left between them. In germline, CDR1 is SGHNT, CDR2 YYREEE (reference sequence). The CDR3 has 13 residues. The CDR3 loop reads CASSLGRQLEAFF. The CDR3 nucleotides read TGTGCCAGCAGCTTGGGTCGTCAGCTTGAAGCTTTCTTT.

This rearrangement joins TRBV7-2 to TRBJ2-7; 12 nucleotides align to TRBD2. The ends lost 0 bases at V and 2 bases at J; junction bases unmatched: 11. Germline V gives CDR1 SGHTA, CDR2 FQGNSA. The CDR3 has 19 residues. CDR3 in amino acids: CASSLATSGRRKGAYEQYF. The CDR3 bases are TGTGCCAGCAGCTTAGCGACTAGCGGGAGAAGGAAGGGGGCCTACGAGCAGTACTTC.

The chain joins TRBV6-5 to TRBJ2-1; 8 bases line up with TRBD2. The CDR3 runs to 16 residues. V shed 4 bases and J 7 bases; nucleotides not matched to a gene: 12. The germline CDR1 and CDR2 sequences are MNHEY and SVGAGI. The CDR3 reads CASSSTGTRGLNEQFF. The DNA for the CDR3 is TGTGCCAGCAGTTCAACCGGGACTAGGGGGTTAAATGAGCAGTTCTTC.

The chain has TRBV7-2 and TRBJ2-1; D is undetermined. This CDR3 region has 14 residues. Trimming removed 3 bases at V and 4 bases at J, with 10 bases between. Germline V lookup: CDR1 SGHTA, CDR2 FQGNSA. The CDR3 coding sequence is TGTGCCAGCAGCTTCCGGACGCAATACAATGAGCAGTTCTTC. This gives the protein CASSFRTQYNEQFF.

The genes are TRBV28 and TRBJ2-7; D gene uncertain. The CDR3 runs to 12 residues. Per germline, CDR1 MDHEN and CDR2 SYDVKM. Trimming removed 6 bases at V and 0 bases at J, with 6 bases between. The CDR3, as DNA: TGTGCCAGCAGGTACGACTCCTACGAGCAGTACTTC. Its protein is CASRYDSYEQYF.

This rearrangement joins TRBV6-5 to TRBJ1-3; D gene ambiguous. Trimming pared 7 bases from V and 0 bases from J, leaving 13 bases between. The CDR3 length is 15 residues. CDR1 is MNHEY and CDR2 is SVGAGI in the germline V gene. The CDR3 region has the DNA TGTGCCAGCACCCCCGATGGGAGCTCTGGAAACACCATATATTTT. Amino acid sequence: CASTPDGSSGNTIYF.

The V call is TRBV7-9, the J call TRBJ2-3; D call uncertain. Deletions cut 10 bases from V and 5 bases from J, with 16 bases between. Per germline, CDR1 SEHNR and CDR2 FQNEAQ (reference sequence). The CDR3 has 13 amino acids. For the CDR3, the DNA is TGTGCCATTCCATCACAGTACGGAGATACGCAGTATTTT. Protein sequence: CAIPSQYGDTQYF.

The V gene is TRBV5-1, the J gene TRBJ2-1, with a weak D call TRBD2 (6 bases). V lost 6 bases and J lost 3, with 10 bases in between. In germline, CDR1 is SGHRS, CDR2 YFSETQ. The CDR3 runs 13 residues. The CDR3 DNA is TGCGCCAGCAAGGGTAGCGGCTACAATGAGCAGTTCTTC. Its protein product is CASKGSGYNEQFF. Combining the CDR3 with reference TRBV5-1 and TRBJ2-1 gives the whole variable domain KAGVTQTPRYLIKTRGQQVTLSCSPISGHRSVSWYQQTPGQGLQFLFEYFSETQRNKGNFPGRFSGRQFSNSRSEMNVSTLELGDSALYLCASKGSGYNEQFFGPGTRLTVL.

V is TRBV2 and J is TRBJ2-7; maybe TRBD2 (5 bases). Per germline, CDR1 SNHLY and CDR2 FYNNEI. This CDR3 is 13 amino acids long. The V and J ends lost 7 bases and 6 bases respectively, with 16 bases between them. The CDR3 spells CASIRTGSAEQYF. The CDR3 DNA follows: TGTGCCAGCATACGGACGGGAAGTGCCGAGCAGTACTTC.

The genes are TRBV5-6 and TRBJ2-7; D is perhaps TRBD2 (6 bases). The CDR3 contains 15 residues. V lost 4 bases, J lost 7 bases, and 21 bases lay in between. Germline lookup yields CDR1 SGHDT and CDR2 YYEEEE. The CDR3 region is CASSGDRDSALEQYF. CDR3 in DNA: TGTGCCAGCAGCGGCGACCGGGACTCGGCTTTGGAGCAGTACTTC.